Below are 11 T cell receptor beta chains sequenced from a single sample in a study of OX40 agonist ivuxolimab in advanced cancers. The data were produced by immunoSEQ multiplex PCR, yet TCRdb's version contains in-frame clones alone and is incomplete. The sample lists approximately 61,000 clones; roughly 92% were seen once. Sequencing was performed on CD4+ or CD8+ T cells sorted from blood, taken in a trial of the OX40 agonist ivuxolimab. The origin of the receptors is an adult with an advanced solid tumor such as melanoma, head and neck, liver or kidney cancer.

The chain links TRBV6-1 to TRBJ1-2; no definite D call. The V and J ends lost 3 bases and 7 bases respectively, with 3 bases between them. CDR3 length equals 10 residues. CDR1 is MNHNS and CDR2 is SASEGT in the germline V gene. The chain's CDR3 is CASSDIGYTF. In DNA, the CDR3 is TGTGCCAGCAGTGATATTGGCTACACCTTC.

This chain joins TRBV5-6 and TRBJ1-2; D is ambiguous. CDR1 is SGHDT and CDR2 is YYEEEE in the germline V gene. This CDR3 is 12 amino acids long. V dropped 5 bases and J dropped 6 bases, with 11 bases sitting between them. The CDR3 DNA sequence: TGTGCCAGCAGTTCTCGTCCCGATGGCTACACCTTC. It translates to CASSSRPDGYTF. Drawing the rest from reference TRBV5-6 and TRBJ1-2, the complete variable domain is DAGVTQSPTHLIKTRGQQVTLRCSPKSGHDTVSWYQQALGQGPQFIFQYYEEEERQRGNFPDRFSGHQFPNYSSELNVNALLLGDSALYLCASSSRPDGYTFGSGTRLTVV.

The chain uses TRBV5-3 and TRBJ2-7, with 7 bases lining up with TRBD1. TRBV5-3 is known as an ORF, though its function is uncertain. V trimming: 8 bases; J trimming: 0 bases; junction bases outside the gene matches: 8. The CDR3 totals 14 residues. Written as DNA, the CDR3 is TGTGCCAGCAGCCACCGGGACAGCTCCTACGAGCAGTACTTC. This sequence encodes CASSHRDSSYEQYF.

This chain uses TRBV5-1 with TRBJ1-4; 10 nucleotides line up with TRBD1. CDR3 length equals 12 residues. The trim removed 5 bases at V and 14 bases at J, leaving 6 bases unmatched. Germline lookup yields CDR1 SGHRS and CDR2 YFSETQ. The CDR3 is CASRAGTGVLFF. As DNA, the CDR3 is TGCGCCAGCAGGGCCGGGACAGGGGTGCTGTTTTTT.

The V and J genes are TRBV7-8 and TRBJ2-7, with 9 nucleotides matching TRBD2. The CDR3 sequence is 17 residues long. The V and J ends lost 0 bases and 3 bases, in that order; junction bases with no gene match: 9. CDR1 is SGHVS and CDR2 is FQNEAQ in the germline V gene. The CDR3 is CASSLAGEERGVYEQYF. The CDR3 coding sequence is TGTGCCAGCAGCTTAGCGGGGGAGGAGCGGGGGGTCTACGAGCAGTACTTC.

In its sample, this clone was seen once. The V call is TRBV13, the J call TRBJ2-7; D remains unclear. The CDR3 runs to 12 residues. V was cut by 2 bases and J by 3 bases, with 5 bases left in between. Per germline, CDR1 PRHDT and CDR2 FYEKMQ (reference sequence). CDR3 sequence (DNA): TGTGCCAGCAGCTTAAACAGCTACGAGCAGTACTTC. It yields the protein CASSLNSYEQYF.

This clone was observed a single time. V gene TRBV27 combines with J gene TRBJ2-3, with D unresolved. The CDR3 has 15 amino acids. CDR1 MNHEY and CDR2 SMNVEV come from the germline V gene (reference sequence). Trimming cost V 4 bases and J 2 bases, with 13 bases left between them. CDR3 region: CASSSGTIFTDTQYF. CDR3 DNA sequence: TGTGCCAGCAGTTCGGGCACCATTTTCACAGATACGCAGTATTTT.

The chain joins TRBV5-4 to TRBJ2-1; the match to TRBD2 covers 9 bases. CDR3 length: 15 amino acids. CDR1 is SGHNT and CDR2 is YYREEE in the germline V gene (reference sequence). Germline trimming cut 0 bases from V and 9 bases from J; bases unmatched to any gene: 7. The CDR3 DNA follows: TGTGCCAGCAGCTTGGTTTCTAGCGGGGTGGGTGAGCAGTTCTTC. Amino acid sequence: CASSLVSSGVGEQFF. Looking up the rest from reference TRBV5-4 and TRBJ2-1 gives the full variable domain: ETGVTQSPTHLIKTRGQQVTLRCSSQSGHNTVSWYQQALGQGPQFIFQYYREEENGRGNFPPRFSGLQFPNYSSELNVNALELDDSALYLCASSLVSSGVGEQFFGPGTRLTVL.

V is TRBV7-6 and J is TRBJ1-2, with TRBD1 matching 9 bases. Germline V gives CDR1 SGHVS, CDR2 FNYEAQ. This CDR3 comprises 15 residues. V lost 5 bases and J lost 4; bases outside the gene matches: 8. CDR3 protein: CASSRDREGVYGYTF. The CDR3, as DNA: TGTGCCAGCAGCCGGGACAGGGAAGGGGTCTATGGCTACACCTTC.

The chain is built from TRBV9 and TRBJ2-2; D unclear. With 3 bases removed from V and 8 bases from J, the gap between germline ends came to 11 bases. The CDR3 length is 13 residues. From germline, CDR1 is SGDLS and CDR2 YYNGEE. The CDR3 spells CASSGAVLGELFF. CDR3 coding DNA: TGTGCCAGCAGCGGGGCGGTATTGGGGGAGCTGTTTTTT.

The CDR3, as DNA: TGTGCCAGCAGCTTATTGGGGGGCCTGAGCTATGGCTACACCTTC. It encodes CASSLLGGLSYGYTF. The chain is built from TRBV5-4 and TRBJ1-2; possible D gene TRBD1, 6 bases. Germline loops: CDR1 SGHNT, CDR2 YYREEE (reference sequence). The CDR3 runs to 15 residues. V was trimmed by 2 bases and J by 4 bases, leaving 15 bases between them.